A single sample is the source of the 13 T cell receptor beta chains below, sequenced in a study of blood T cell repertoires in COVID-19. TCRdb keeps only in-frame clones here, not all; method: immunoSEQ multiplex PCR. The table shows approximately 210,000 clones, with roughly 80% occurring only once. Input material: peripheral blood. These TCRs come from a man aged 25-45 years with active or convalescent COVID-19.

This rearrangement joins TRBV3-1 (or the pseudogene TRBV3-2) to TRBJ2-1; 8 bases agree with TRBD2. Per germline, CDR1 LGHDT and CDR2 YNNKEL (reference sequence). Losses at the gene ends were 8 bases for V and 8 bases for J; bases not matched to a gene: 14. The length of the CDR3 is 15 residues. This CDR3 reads CASVLAGGPGDEQFF. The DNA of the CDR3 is TGTGCCAGCGTCCTCGCGGGGGGCCCAGGCGATGAGCAGTTCTTC.

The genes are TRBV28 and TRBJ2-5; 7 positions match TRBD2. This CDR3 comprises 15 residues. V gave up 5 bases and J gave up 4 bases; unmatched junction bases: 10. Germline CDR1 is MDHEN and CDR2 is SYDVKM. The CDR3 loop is CASSPGGAGRETQYF. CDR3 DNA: TGTGCCAGCAGTCCCGGGGGAGCGGGGAGAGAGACCCAGTACTTC.

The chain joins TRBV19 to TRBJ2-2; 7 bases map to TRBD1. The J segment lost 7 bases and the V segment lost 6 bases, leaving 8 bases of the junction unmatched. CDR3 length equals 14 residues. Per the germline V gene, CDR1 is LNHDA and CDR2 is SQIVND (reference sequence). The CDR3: CASSYRGWGGELFF. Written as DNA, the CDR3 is TGTGCCAGTAGCTACAGGGGTTGGGGCGGGGAGCTGTTTTTT.

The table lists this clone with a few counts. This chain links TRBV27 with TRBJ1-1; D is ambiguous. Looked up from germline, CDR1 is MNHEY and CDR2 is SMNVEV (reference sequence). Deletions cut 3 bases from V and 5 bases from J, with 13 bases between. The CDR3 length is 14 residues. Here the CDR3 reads CASSFRGSSTEAFF. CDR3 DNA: TGTGCCAGCAGTTTCCGCGGATCCAGTACTGAAGCTTTCTTT.

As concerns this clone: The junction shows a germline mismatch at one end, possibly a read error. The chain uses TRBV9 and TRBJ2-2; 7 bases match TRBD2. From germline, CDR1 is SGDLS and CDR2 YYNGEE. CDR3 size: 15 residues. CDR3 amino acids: CASSGGGSGDRGAVF. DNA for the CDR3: TGTGCCAGCAGCGGAGGCGGGAGTGGGGACCGGGGAGCTGTTTTT.

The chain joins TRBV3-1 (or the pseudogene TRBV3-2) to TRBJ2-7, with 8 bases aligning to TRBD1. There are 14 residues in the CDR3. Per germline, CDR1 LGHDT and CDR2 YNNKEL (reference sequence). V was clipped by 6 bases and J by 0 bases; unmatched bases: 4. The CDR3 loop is CASSRTGRSYEQYF. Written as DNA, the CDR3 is TGTGCCAGCAGTCGGACAGGGCGCTCCTACGAGCAGTACTTC.

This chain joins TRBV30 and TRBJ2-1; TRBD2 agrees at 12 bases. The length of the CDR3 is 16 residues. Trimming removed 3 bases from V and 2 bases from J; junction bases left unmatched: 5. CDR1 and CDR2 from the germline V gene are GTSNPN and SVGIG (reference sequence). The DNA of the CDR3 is TGTGCCTGGAGGACTAGCGGGAGTGGGGCCTACAATGAGCAGTTCTTC. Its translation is CAWRTSGSGAYNEQFF.

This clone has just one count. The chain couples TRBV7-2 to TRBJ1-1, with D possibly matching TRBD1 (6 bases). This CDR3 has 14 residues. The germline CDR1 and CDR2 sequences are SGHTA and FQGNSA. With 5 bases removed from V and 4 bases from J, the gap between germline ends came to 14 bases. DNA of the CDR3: TGTGCCAGCAGCATACACAGGGAGAGCACTGAAGCTTTCTTT. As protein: CASSIHRESTEAFF. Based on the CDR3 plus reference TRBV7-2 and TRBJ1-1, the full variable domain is GAGVSQSPSNKVTEKGKDVELRCDPISGHTALYWYRQSLGQGLEFLIYFQGNSAPDKSGLPSDRFSAERTGGSVSTLTIQRTQQEDSAVYLCASSIHRESTEAFFGQGTRLTVV.

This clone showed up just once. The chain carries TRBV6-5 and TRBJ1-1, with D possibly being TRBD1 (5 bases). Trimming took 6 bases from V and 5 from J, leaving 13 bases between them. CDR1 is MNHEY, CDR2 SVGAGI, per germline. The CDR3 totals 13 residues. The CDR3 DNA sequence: TGTGCCAGCAGCAACGGGGGAGGGACTGAAGCTTTCTTT. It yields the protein CASSNGGGTEAFF.

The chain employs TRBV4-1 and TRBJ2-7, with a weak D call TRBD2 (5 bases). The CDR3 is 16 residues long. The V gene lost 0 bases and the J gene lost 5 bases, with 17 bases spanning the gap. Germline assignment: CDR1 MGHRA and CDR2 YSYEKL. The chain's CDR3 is CASSQEAARGEDEQYF. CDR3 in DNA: TGCGCCAGCAGCCAAGAGGCCGCTCGGGGTGAGGACGAGCAGTACTTC.

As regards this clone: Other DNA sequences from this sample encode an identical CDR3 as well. CDR3 protein: CSGRSGNTIYF. Written as DNA, the CDR3 is TGCAGCGGGAGAAGTGGAAACACCATATATTTT. J is TRBJ1-3 and V is TRBV29-1, with unresolved D. CDR1 is SQVTM and CDR2 is ANQGSEA in the germline V gene. V was trimmed by 7 bases and J by 3 bases, leaving 7 bases between them. The CDR3 consists of 11 residues.

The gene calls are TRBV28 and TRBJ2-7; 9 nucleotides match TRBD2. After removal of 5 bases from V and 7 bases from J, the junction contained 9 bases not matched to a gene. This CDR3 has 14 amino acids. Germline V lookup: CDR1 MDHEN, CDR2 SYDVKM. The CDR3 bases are TGTGCCAGCAGTCTGGTAGCGGGAGCGGGGGAGCAGTACTTC. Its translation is CASSLVAGAGEQYF.

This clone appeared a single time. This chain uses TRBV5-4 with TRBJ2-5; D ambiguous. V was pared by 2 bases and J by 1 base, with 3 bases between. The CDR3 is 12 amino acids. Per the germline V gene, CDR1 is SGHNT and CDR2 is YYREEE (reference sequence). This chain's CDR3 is CASSLLQETQYF. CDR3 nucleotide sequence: TGTGCCAGCAGCTTACTCCAAGAGACCCAGTACTTC. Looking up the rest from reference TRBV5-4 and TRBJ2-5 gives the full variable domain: ETGVTQSPTHLIKTRGQQVTLRCSSQSGHNTVSWYQQALGQGPQFIFQYYREEENGRGNFPPRFSGLQFPNYSSELNVNALELDDSALYLCASSLLQETQYFGPGTRLLVL.